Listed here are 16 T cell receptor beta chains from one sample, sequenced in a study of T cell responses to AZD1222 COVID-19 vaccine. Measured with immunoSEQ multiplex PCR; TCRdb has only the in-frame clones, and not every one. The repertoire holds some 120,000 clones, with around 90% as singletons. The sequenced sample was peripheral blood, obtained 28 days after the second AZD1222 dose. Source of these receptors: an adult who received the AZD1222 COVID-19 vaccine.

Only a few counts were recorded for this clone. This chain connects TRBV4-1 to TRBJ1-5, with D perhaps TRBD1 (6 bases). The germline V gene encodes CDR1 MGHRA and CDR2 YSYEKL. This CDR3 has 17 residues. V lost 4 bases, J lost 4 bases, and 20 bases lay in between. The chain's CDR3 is CASSLTIIRGPNQPQHF. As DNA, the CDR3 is TGCGCCAGCAGCCTGACAATAATTCGGGGGCCTAATCAGCCCCAGCATTTT.

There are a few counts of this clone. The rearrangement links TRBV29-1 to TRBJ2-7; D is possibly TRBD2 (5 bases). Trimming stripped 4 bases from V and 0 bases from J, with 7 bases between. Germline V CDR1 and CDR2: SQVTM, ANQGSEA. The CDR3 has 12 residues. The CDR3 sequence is CSVVEGSYEQYF. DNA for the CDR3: TGCAGCGTTGTTGAGGGCTCCTACGAGCAGTACTTC.

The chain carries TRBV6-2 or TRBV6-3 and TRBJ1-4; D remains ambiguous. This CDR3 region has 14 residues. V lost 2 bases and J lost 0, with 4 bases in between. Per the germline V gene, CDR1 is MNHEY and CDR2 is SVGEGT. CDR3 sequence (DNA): TGTGCCAGCAGTTACGAGTCAACTAATGAAAAACTGTTTTTT. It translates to CASSYESTNEKLFF.

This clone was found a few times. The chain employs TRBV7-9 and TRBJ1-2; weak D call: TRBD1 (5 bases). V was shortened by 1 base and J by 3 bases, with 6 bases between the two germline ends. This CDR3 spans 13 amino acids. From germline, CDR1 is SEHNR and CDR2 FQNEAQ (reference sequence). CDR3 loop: CASSLEGYYGYTF. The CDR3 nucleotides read TGTGCCAGCAGCTTAGAGGGGTACTATGGCTACACCTTC. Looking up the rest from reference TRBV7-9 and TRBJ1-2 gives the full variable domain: DTGVSQNPRHKITKRGQNVTFRCDPISEHNRLYWYRQTLGQGPEFLTYFQNEAQLEKSRLLSDRFSAERPKGSFSTLEIQRTEQGDSAMYLCASSLEGYYGYTFGSGTRLTVV.

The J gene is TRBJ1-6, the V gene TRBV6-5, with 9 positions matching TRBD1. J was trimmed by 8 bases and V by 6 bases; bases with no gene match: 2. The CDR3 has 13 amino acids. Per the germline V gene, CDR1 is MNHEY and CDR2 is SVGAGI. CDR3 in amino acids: CASRWDRDSPLHF. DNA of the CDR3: TGTGCCAGCAGATGGGACAGGGATTCACCCCTCCACTTT.

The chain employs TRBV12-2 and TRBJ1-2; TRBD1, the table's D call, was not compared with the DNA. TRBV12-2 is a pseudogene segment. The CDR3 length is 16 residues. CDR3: CASPHPGDPLFNGYTF. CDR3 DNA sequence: TGTGCAAGCCCCCACCCAGGGGACCCACTATTTAATGGCTACACCTTC.

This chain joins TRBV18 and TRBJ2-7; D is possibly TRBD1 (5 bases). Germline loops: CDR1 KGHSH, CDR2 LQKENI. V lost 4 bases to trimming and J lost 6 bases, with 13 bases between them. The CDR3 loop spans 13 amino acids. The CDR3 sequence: CASSLLQGAEQYF. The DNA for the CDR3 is TGTGCCAGCTCACTACTCCAGGGCGCCGAGCAGTACTTC.

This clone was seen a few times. CDR3 sequence (DNA): TGTGCCAGCACCCGCTCGCAGACCCAGTACTTC. Encoded protein: CASTRSQTQYF. V is TRBV7-9 and J is TRBJ2-5, with D hard to call. Per germline, CDR1 SEHNR and CDR2 FQNEAQ (reference sequence). The V end was cut by 7 bases, the J end by 6 bases, with 9 bases between. The CDR3 extends over 11 amino acids.

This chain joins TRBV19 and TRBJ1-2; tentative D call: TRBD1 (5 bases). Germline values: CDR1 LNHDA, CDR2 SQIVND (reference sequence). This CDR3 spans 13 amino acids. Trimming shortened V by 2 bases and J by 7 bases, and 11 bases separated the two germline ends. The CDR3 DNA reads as TGTGCCAGTAGTATATTGGCAGGGTCTGGCTACACCTTC. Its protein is CASSILAGSGYTF.

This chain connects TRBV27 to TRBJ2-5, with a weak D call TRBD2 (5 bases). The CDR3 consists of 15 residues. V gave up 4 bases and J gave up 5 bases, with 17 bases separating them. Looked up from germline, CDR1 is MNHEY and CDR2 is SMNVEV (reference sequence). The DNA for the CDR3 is TGTGCCAGCAGTTCCAATGGACGGGATGGGGAGACCCAGTACTTC. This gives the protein CASSSNGRDGETQYF.

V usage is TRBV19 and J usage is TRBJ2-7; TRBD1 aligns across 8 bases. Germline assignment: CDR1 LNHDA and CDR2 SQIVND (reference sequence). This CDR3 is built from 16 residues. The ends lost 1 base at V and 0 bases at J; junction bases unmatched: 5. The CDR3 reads CASSIGGQGASYEQYF. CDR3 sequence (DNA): TGTGCCAGTAGTATAGGTGGCCAGGGGGCCTCCTACGAGCAGTACTTC. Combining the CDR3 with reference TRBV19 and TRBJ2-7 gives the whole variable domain DGGITQSPKYLFRKEGQNVTLSCEQNLNHDAMYWYRQDPGQGLRLIYYSQIVNDFQKGDIAEGYSVSREKKESFPLTVTSAQKNPTAFYLCASSIGGQGASYEQYFGPGTRLTVT.

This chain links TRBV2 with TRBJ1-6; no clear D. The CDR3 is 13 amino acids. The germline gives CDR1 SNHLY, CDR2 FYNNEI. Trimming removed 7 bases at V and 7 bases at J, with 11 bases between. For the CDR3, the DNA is TGTGCCAGCACGGGCAGAGGGAATTCACCCCTCCACTTT. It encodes CASTGRGNSPLHF. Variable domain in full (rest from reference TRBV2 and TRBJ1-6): EPEVTQTPSHQVTQMGQEVILRCVPISNHLYFYWYRQILGQKVEFLVSFYNNEISEKSEIFDDQFSVERPDGSNFTLKIRSTKLEDSAMYFCASTGRGNSPLHFGNGTRLTVT.

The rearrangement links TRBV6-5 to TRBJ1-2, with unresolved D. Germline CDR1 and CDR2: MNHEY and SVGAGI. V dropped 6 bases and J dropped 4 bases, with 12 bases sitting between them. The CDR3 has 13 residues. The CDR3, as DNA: TGTGCCAGCAGCGGACGGATTCTCTATGGCTACACCTTC. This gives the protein CASSGRILYGYTF.

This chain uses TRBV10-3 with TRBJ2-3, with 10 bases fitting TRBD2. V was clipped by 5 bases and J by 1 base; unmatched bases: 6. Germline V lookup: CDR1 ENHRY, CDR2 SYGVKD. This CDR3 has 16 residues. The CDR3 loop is CAISQSGGAGTDTQYF. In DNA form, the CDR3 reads TGTGCCATCAGTCAAAGCGGGGGGGCGGGCACAGATACGCAGTATTTT.

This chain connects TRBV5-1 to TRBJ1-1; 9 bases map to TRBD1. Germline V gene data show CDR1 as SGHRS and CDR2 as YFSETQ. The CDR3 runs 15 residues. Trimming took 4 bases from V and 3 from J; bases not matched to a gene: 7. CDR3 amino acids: CASSTGQGRYTEAFF. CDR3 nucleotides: TGCGCCAGCAGCACCGGACAGGGGAGGTACACTGAAGCTTTCTTT.

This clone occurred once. The CDR3 sequence: CASSATGGRNEQFF. The CDR3 DNA reads as TGTGCCAGCAGCGCGACAGGGGGCAGGAATGAGCAGTTCTTC. The chain couples TRBV7-2 to TRBJ2-1; TRBD1 aligns across 10 bases. J was trimmed by 7 bases and V by 5 bases; bases with no gene match: 5. Germline CDR1 and CDR2: SGHTA and FQGNSA. CDR3 length equals 14 residues.